This TCR beta chain was found in a study of somatic mutations in cytotoxic T cells in rheumatoid arthritis. Study overall: In some cases, T-cell populations stained with V beta antibodies were flow-sorted at nearly 100% purity, and these included V beta1+ cells sequenced for TCRB. Findings and caveats of the study: Measured CD8+ T-cell clonality, a value compared between rheumatoid arthritis patients and age-matched healthy controls, did not differ significantly.

This clone appeared once. Antigen specificity is unknown. Sequencing used immunoSEQ multiplex PCR; TCRdb keeps in-frame clones, though not all of them. Here the sample spans about 25,000 clones, 70% to 80% being singletons. Positive magnetic bead selection was used to isolate CD4+ and CD8+ cells; purity was checked by flow cytometry. Sequencing was performed on CD8+ T cells sorted from blood. This receptor was taken from a young woman in good health.

The CDR3 nucleotides are TGTGCCAGCGTCCCTTTAGGGAGCACTGAAGCTTTCTTT. Protein: CASVPLGSTEAFF. J is TRBJ1-1 and V is TRBV28; no definite D call. The CDR3 has 13 amino acids. Trimming pared 8 bases from V and 4 bases from J, leaving 14 bases between. Germline V gene sequence: CDR1 MDHEN, CDR2 SYDVKM.